Below, 13 T cell receptor beta chains from the same sample are listed, as sequenced in a study of vaccination effects on CD4 cells after COVID-19. Before sequencing, viral peptide pools were used by the ViraFEST assay to expand antigen-specific CD4+ T cells. Subsequent to approximately 11 days of culture, CD4+ T cells were isolated. Vaccinated participants had no history of SARS-CoV-2 infection and tested negative for nucleocapsid antibodies. Profiled with immunoSEQ multiplex PCR; TCRdb holds only in-frame clones, not every one. The sample includes tens of thousands of clones, about 65% of them seen just once. These receptors' antigens are unknown. Sequenced material: CD4+ T cells from PBMCs cultured with HCoV-NL63 spike peptides, taken before COVID-19 vaccination. The receptor set was obtained from a human donor who received a COVID-19 vaccine.

V usage is TRBV5-4 and J usage is TRBJ2-3; 7 positions match TRBD2. Germline V gene lookup returns CDR1 SGHNT and CDR2 YYREEE (reference sequence). There are 15 residues in the CDR3. With V trimmed by 4 bases and J by 1 base, 6 bases remained unmatched. The CDR3 nucleotides are TGTGCCAGCAGCCAACAAGGACTAGGCACAGATACGCAGTATTTT. Protein sequence: CASSQQGLGTDTQYF.

V gene TRBV2 combines with J gene TRBJ2-3; D gene unclear. The CDR3 loop spans 11 amino acids. The germline CDR1 and CDR2 sequences are SNHLY and FYNNEI. V gave up 4 bases and J gave up 7 bases, with 6 bases separating them. The CDR3 loop is CASSGEYTQYF. The CDR3, as DNA: TGTGCCAGCAGTGGAGAATATACGCAGTATTTT.

This clone was counted a single time. The chain employs TRBV4-2 and TRBJ2-7, with TRBD2 identical over 8 bases. The germline V gene has CDR1 LGHNA and CDR2 YNFKEQ. This CDR3 is built from 14 residues. Germline trimming cut 6 bases from V and 0 bases from J; bases unmatched to any gene: 4. The DNA for the CDR3 is TGTGCCAGCAGATCAGCGGGGGACTCCTACGAGCAGTACTTC. Protein product: CASRSAGDSYEQYF.

The table lists this clone with a few counts. The rearrangement uses TRBV6-6 and TRBJ1-2; 7 nucleotides agree with TRBD1. Germline assignment: CDR1 MNHNY and CDR2 SVGAGI (reference sequence). Germline trimming cut 6 bases from V and 5 bases from J; bases unmatched to any gene: 9. The CDR3 has 14 amino acids. The CDR3 sequence is CASRVTGFGYGYTF. The CDR3 bases are TGTGCCAGCAGGGTGACAGGGTTCGGTTATGGCTACACCTTC.

The chain recombines TRBV6-5 with TRBJ1-2; a possible D gene is TRBD1 (5 bases). V was pared by 6 bases and J by 5 bases, with 13 bases between. This CDR3 spans 13 amino acids. Germline CDR1 and CDR2: MNHEY and SVGAGI. The DNA for the CDR3 is TGTGCCAGCAGGACAGAGATAAAATATGGCTACACCTTC. Encoded protein: CASRTEIKYGYTF.

The chain combines TRBV5-6 with TRBJ2-7; 9 positions agree with TRBD2. CDR3 length: 15 residues. Trimming cost V 1 base and J 7 bases; bases outside gene matches: 9. Germline CDR1 and CDR2: SGHDT and YYEEEE. CDR3 loop: CASSLLAGGPQEQYF. Written as DNA, the CDR3 is TGTGCCAGCAGCTTGTTGGCGGGAGGGCCTCAAGAGCAGTACTTC.

This clone has just one count. The chain links TRBV19 to TRBJ1-2, with D unclear. This CDR3 has 18 amino acids. Looked up from germline, CDR1 is LNHDA and CDR2 is SQIVND (reference sequence). Trimming cost V 2 bases and J 3 bases, with 22 bases left between them. Here the CDR3 DNA reads TGTGCCAGTAGTATATTGTACATAGGACGCGACAAAGACTATGGCTACACCTTC. Its protein product is CASSILYIGRDKDYGYTF. Looking up the rest from reference TRBV19 and TRBJ1-2 gives the full variable domain: DGGITQSPKYLFRKEGQNVTLSCEQNLNHDAMYWYRQDPGQGLRLIYYSQIVNDFQKGDIAEGYSVSREKKESFPLTVTSAQKNPTAFYLCASSILYIGRDKDYGYTFGSGTRLTVV.

This clone was counted between two and nine times. This chain joins TRBV27 and TRBJ1-4; D is ambiguous. The germline V gene encodes CDR1 MNHEY and CDR2 SMNVEV (reference sequence). The CDR3 totals 12 residues. The V end lost 6 bases, the J end lost 8 bases, and 10 bases lay between the germline ends. Written as DNA, the CDR3 is TGTGCCAGCAGCCCCAGAGGAGAAAAACTGTTTTTT. This sequence encodes CASSPRGEKLFF.

This chain uses TRBV19 with TRBJ1-1; TRBD1 is a possible D gene (5 bases). Trimming took off 1 base at V and 1 base at J, with 13 bases between the two ends. The CDR3 consists of 16 residues. Germline V gene lookup returns CDR1 LNHDA and CDR2 SQIVND (reference sequence). The CDR3 coding sequence is TGTGCCAGTAGTATAGGGTTCGGGACGGCGAACACTGAAGCTTTCTTT. Its protein is CASSIGFGTANTEAFF.

The J gene is TRBJ1-4, the V gene TRBV18, with D unclear. Between the trimmed V and J ends, which lost 6 bases and 1 base, there was a span of 9 bases. The CDR3 runs to 14 residues. Germline V gene lookup returns CDR1 KGHSH and CDR2 LQKENI. CDR3 nucleotides: TGTGCCAGCTCGCGCGGACGAACTAATGAAAAACTGTTTTTT. Translation gives CASSRGRTNEKLFF.

This chain joins TRBV29-1 and TRBJ1-2, with 10 nucleotides matching TRBD1. The CDR3 covers 14 residues. V lost 6 bases and J lost 7; bases outside the gene matches: 11. Germline V gene data show CDR1 as SQVTM and CDR2 as ANQGSEA. This chain's CDR3 is CSVDPGTGDLGYTF. For the CDR3, the DNA is TGCAGCGTAGACCCCGGGACAGGGGATCTTGGCTACACCTTC.

This clone has only a few counts. The chain couples TRBV11-3 to TRBJ1-6; D gene unclear. The CDR3 extends over 14 amino acids. Trimming took 2 bases from V and 5 from J, leaving 7 bases between them. Germline loops: CDR1 SGHNT, CDR2 YENEEA. The CDR3 DNA sequence: TGTGCCAGCAGCTTACGTGGGAATAATTCACCCCTCCACTTT. Its protein is CASSLRGNNSPLHF.

The chain uses TRBV27 and TRBJ1-6; D not certain. The CDR3 consists of 15 residues. The ends were cut back, 0 bases at V and 3 bases at J, with 6 bases in the middle. Germline loops: CDR1 MNHEY, CDR2 SMNVEV (reference sequence). The CDR3 loop reads CASSLSVHYNSPLHF. CDR3 bases: TGTGCCAGCAGTTTATCGGTGCACTATAATTCACCCCTCCACTTT.